This is a list of T cell receptor beta chains from one sample in a study of blood T cell repertoires in COVID-19. Assay used: immunoSEQ multiplex PCR; TCRdb lists only in-frame clones, some missing. The sample includes about 150,000 clones, over 60% of them seen just once. The sequencing input was peripheral blood. The source is an elderly man with acute or convalescent COVID-19. The conserved cysteine and the conserved F or W are not part of the CDR3 here.

J gene	V gene	CDR3 protein
TRBJ1-4	TRBV28	ASRHLFGTGGAEKLF
TRBJ1-1	TRBV5-4	ASSQTGGTEAF
TRBJ1-2	TRBV24-1	ATSDSPSNYGYT
TRBJ1-1	TRBV11-2	ASSLIRGQGNTEAF
TRBJ2-2	TRBV11-3	ASSSPVRGANTGELF
TRBJ1-1	TRBV5-1	ASSLGGMNTEAF
TRBJ2-3	TRBV6-5	ASTPGTRPDTQY
TRBJ1-1	TRBV7-2	ASSEQERAEAF
TRBJ2-3	TRBV6-5	ASSRQGTDTQY
TRBJ2-1	TRBV4-2	ASSQDRGSHNEQF
TRBJ2-3	TRBV4-1	ASSQRAGWADTQY
TRBJ2-7	TRBV2	ASSERGGTYEQY
TRBJ2-1	TRBV18	ASSGTSSGSYNEQF
TRBJ2-3	TRBV21-1	ASRESTDTQY
TRBJ1-2	TRBV5-1	ASSLEGQARSGYT
TRBJ2-1	TRBV19	ASSRTANEQF
TRBJ2-7	TRBV7-9	ASSLEGGISYEQY
TRBJ1-4	TRBV4-2	ASSLDRGEKLF
TRBJ1-1	TRBV19	ASSTIRTGRDTEAF
TRBJ1-3	TRBV12-3/TRBV12-4	ASKEHSGNTIY
TRBJ1-5	TRBV19	ASSMIPGERGQPQH
TRBJ2-2	TRBV6-4	ASSRYSTGTGELF
TRBJ1-3	TRBV21-1	ASSYIGQGSGNTIY
TRBJ2-1	TRBV7-9	ASSPAGGRGGASNEQF
TRBJ2-3	TRBV3-1/TRBV3-2	ASSHGAGGRDTQY
TRBJ2-2	TRBV5-4	ASSQAGANTGELF
TRBJ1-1	TRBV11-2	ASSLGGVGIGSEAF
TRBJ1-5	TRBV4-2	ASNEGQGNQPQH
TRBJ2-3	TRBV5-4	ASSPQEGLTDTQY
TRBJ1-2	TRBV6-5	ASSPPGKEGYGYT
TRBJ2-5	TRBV10-2	ATRTSRETQY
TRBJ2-7	TRBV11-3	ASSRGTGGNEQY
TRBJ1-2	TRBV19	ASSPGLDRGNGYT
TRBJ2-2	TRBV2	ASRDSSTIGELF
TRBJ2-2	TRBV5-1	ASSLAEERGARELF